The 28 T cell receptor beta chains presented below share a single source sample, sequenced in a study of T cells in Graves' hyperthyroidism and ophthalmopathy. RNA transcripts were the template for amplifying TCR beta CDR3 regions. First-round RT-PCR with HTBI primers amplified the TCR CDR3 region. TCRdb reanalysed the multiplex PCR reads using MiXCR and keeps one entry per CDR3 protein. Of 550,000 to 650,000 distinct CDR3 sequences in the sample, around 15% were seen once. The specimen was blood. All receptors come from a woman in her thirties or forties with Graves' hyperthyroidism.

This sequence joins TRBV7-2 and TRBJ2-5; tentatively, D is TRBD2 (7 bases). The CDR3 runs 16 residues. The V end was cut by 5 bases, the J end by 1 base, with 17 bases between. Germline V gene lookup returns CDR1 SGHTA and CDR2 FQGNSA. The CDR3 spells CASSLGGGHIQETQYF. In DNA, the CDR3 is TGTGCCAGCAGCCTAGGGGGGGGCCACATCCAAGAGACCCAGTACTTC.

The chain employs TRBV6-1 and TRBJ2-1; possible D gene TRBD2, 6 bases. V was pared by 0 bases and J by 3 bases, with 12 bases between. Germline V lookup: CDR1 MNHNS, CDR2 SASEGT. This CDR3 spans 16 amino acids. The CDR3 region has the DNA TGTGCCAGCAGTGAAGCCCAAGCAGCGGGCTACAATGAGCAGTTCTTC. The encoded protein is CASSEAQAAGYNEQFF.

This clonotype appeared many times. J is TRBJ2-7 and V is TRBV10-3, with a weak D call TRBD2 (6 bases). CDR3 length equals 17 residues. CDR1 is ENHRY and CDR2 is SYGVKD in the germline V gene. Trimming took off 4 bases at V and 2 bases at J, with 21 bases between the two ends. The CDR3 nucleotides are TGTGCCATCAGTGGTTTGTCGGGACTGCAGTCCGCCTACGAGCAGTACTTC. Protein sequence: CAISGLSGLQSAYEQYF.

The chain is built from TRBV18 and TRBJ1-5, with 7 nucleotides matching TRBD1. Germline CDR1 reads KGHSH; CDR2 reads LQKENI. The CDR3 covers 15 residues. V dropped 4 bases and J dropped 4; count of bases not matched to a gene: 7. For the CDR3, the DNA is TGTGCCAGCTCACAGACGGGACAGAATAATCAGCCCCAGCATTTT. This translates into CASSQTGQNNQPQHF.

The chain is built from TRBV12-3 or TRBV12-4 and TRBJ2-5, with D tentatively TRBD1 or TRBD2 (5 bases each). The CDR3 is made up of 14 amino acids. Trimming removed 6 bases from V and 3 bases from J, with 14 bases in between. This CDR3 reads CASRGMWGKETQYF. CDR3 bases: TGTGCCAGCAGGGGGATGTGGGGGAAAGAGACCCAGTACTTC.

In this sample, this clonotype turned up many times. The chain links TRBV7-8 to TRBJ1-1, with D hard to call. The germline V and J ends were trimmed by 0 bases and 3 bases, with 11 bases remaining between them. Per germline, CDR1 SGHVS and CDR2 FQNEAQ. The CDR3 contains 15 residues. The CDR3 DNA reads as TGTGCCAGCAGCTTAGCGCGGGGAACGGACACTGAAGCTTTCTTT. Translated: CASSLARGTDTEAFF.

This clonotype was seen many times. The rearrangement uses TRBV4-1 and TRBJ2-7; no reliable D call. Germline CDR1 and CDR2: MGHRA and YSYEKL. The CDR3 consists of 13 residues. V shed 1 base and J shed 2 bases, with 6 bases lying between them. Here the CDR3 DNA reads TGCGCCAGCAGCCAAGGGGGAACCTACGAGCAGTACTTC. It is translated as CASSQGGTYEQYF.

In nucleotides, the CDR3 is TGCGCCAACAGGACAGGGGGGAACACTGAAGCTTTCTTT. It is translated as CANRTGGNTEAFF. The rearrangement joins TRBV5-1 to TRBJ1-1, with 10 bases that match TRBD1. With V trimmed by 9 bases and J by 1 base, 3 bases remained unmatched. This CDR3 has 13 residues. Per the germline V gene, CDR1 is SGHRS and CDR2 is YFSETQ.

In its sample, this clonotype was seen many times. The chain couples TRBV28 to TRBJ2-7; TRBD1 agrees at 10 bases. CDR1 MDHEN and CDR2 SYDVKM come from the germline V gene. Trimming removed 3 bases from V and 6 bases from J; junction bases left unmatched: 8. This CDR3 is 15 amino acids long. CDR3 bases: TGTGCCAGCAGTTTTATATTGACAGGGGGCACCGAGCAGTACTTC. As protein: CASSFILTGGTEQYF.

This clonotype has ten or more counts. The CDR3 sequence is CASSPRLAGVGETQYF. The DNA of the CDR3 is TGTGCCAGCTCTCCTAGGCTAGCGGGAGTTGGAGAGACCCAGTACTTC. The chain joins TRBV18 to TRBJ2-5; 10 bases fit TRBD2. Germline values: CDR1 KGHSH, CDR2 LQKENI. The CDR3 is 16 residues long. V gave up 6 bases and J gave up 4 bases; unmatched junction bases: 11. Using reference TRBV18 and TRBJ2-5 for the parts outside the CDR3, the full variable domain is NAGVMQNPRHLVRRRGQEARLRCSPMKGHSHVYWYRQLPEEGLKFMVYLQKENIIDESGMPKERFSAEFPKEGPSILRIQQVVRGDSAAYFCASSPRLAGVGETQYFGPGTRLLVL.

This clonotype turned up a few times. A much larger clone is a single base away; this may be a read error. The chain combines TRBV6-2 or TRBV6-3 with TRBJ1-1; D gene uncertain. Trimming pared 6 bases from V and 4 bases from J, leaving 12 bases between. Germline loops: CDR1 MNHEY, CDR2 SVGEGT. The CDR3 totals 13 residues. For the CDR3, the DNA is TGTGCCAGCAGGATAGCTAGGAGCACTGAAGCTTTCTTT. Protein: CASRIARSTEAFF.

Many counts were recorded for this clonotype. CDR3 residues: CASSSETGAGELFF. CDR3 bases: TGTGCCAGCAGTTCAGAGACAGGGGCCGGGGAGCTGTTTTTT. This chain joins TRBV12-3 or TRBV12-4 and TRBJ2-2; 8 bases are shared with TRBD1. The CDR3 is made up of 14 amino acids. The trim removed 4 bases at V and 6 bases at J, leaving 4 bases unmatched.

This clonotype was counted ten times or more. The CDR3 reads CASSLNRVETQYF. In DNA, the CDR3 is TGTGCCAGCAGCTTAAACCGGGTAGAGACCCAGTACTTC. The chain combines TRBV11-2 with TRBJ2-5; D call uncertain. V was cut by 2 bases and J by 4 bases, with 8 bases left in between. The CDR3 length is 13 residues. CDR1 is SGHAT, CDR2 FQNNGV, per germline.

The sample holds many counts of this clonotype. The chain recombines TRBV5-6 with TRBJ1-5, with D possibly being TRBD1 (5 bases). This CDR3 has 15 amino acids. Germline CDR1 and CDR2: SGHDT and YYEEEE. V lost 4 bases and J 3 bases, leaving 14 bases between the germline ends. For the CDR3, the DNA is TGTGCCAGCAGCGGGGGGGGGGACCCCAATCAGCCCCAGCATTTT. This sequence encodes CASSGGGDPNQPQHF. Looking up the rest from reference TRBV5-6 and TRBJ1-5 gives the full variable domain: DAGVTQSPTHLIKTRGQQVTLRCSPKSGHDTVSWYQQALGQGPQFIFQYYEEEERQRGNFPDRFSGHQFPNYSSELNVNALLLGDSALYLCASSGGGDPNQPQHFGDGTRLSIL.

J is TRBJ2-3 and V is TRBV7-9, with TRBD1 identical over 7 bases. The CDR3 contains 16 residues. V shed 4 bases, J shed 3 bases, and the junction held 10 bases outside the gene matches. CDR1 SEHNR and CDR2 FQNEAQ come from the germline V gene (reference sequence). CDR3 in amino acids: CASSSTGNLATDTQYF. In DNA form, the CDR3 reads TGTGCCAGCAGCTCGACAGGGAACCTCGCAACAGATACGCAGTATTTT.

This clonotype was picked up many times. This rearrangement joins TRBV9 to TRBJ2-3; D possibly corresponds to TRBD1 (5 bases). CDR1 SGDLS and CDR2 YYNGEE come from the germline V gene. The CDR3 consists of 14 residues. The V end was cut by 4 bases, the J end by 4 bases, with 13 bases between. CDR3 sequence: CASSSNRIPDTQYF. The DNA of the CDR3 is TGTGCCAGCAGCTCCAACAGGATCCCAGATACGCAGTATTTT.

The chain combines TRBV6-5 with TRBJ2-5, with TRBD2 matching 11 bases. The CDR3 length is 15 residues. J gave up 4 bases and V 2 bases, and 3 bases lay outside the gene matches. Germline values: CDR1 MNHEY, CDR2 SVGAGI. The CDR3 region is CASSYAGTSGETQYF. Here the CDR3 DNA reads TGTGCCAGCAGTTACGCCGGGACTAGCGGAGAGACCCAGTACTTC.

Many counts were recorded for this clonotype. The chain carries TRBV19 and TRBJ1-1; D perhaps matches TRBD1 (5 bases). The germline V gene has CDR1 LNHDA and CDR2 SQIVND (reference sequence). There are 14 residues in the CDR3. The germline V and J ends were trimmed by 4 bases and 3 bases, with 12 bases remaining between them. The CDR3 region has the DNA TGTGCCAGTAGTAGGGGGACGGAATACACTGAAGCTTTCTTT. Its translation is CASSRGTEYTEAFF.

The chain is built from TRBV20-1 and TRBJ1-5; TRBD1 matches 8 bases. V shed 6 bases, J shed 1 base, and the junction held 8 bases outside the gene matches. Germline CDR1 is DFQATT and CDR2 is SNEGSKA (reference sequence). The CDR3 runs to 15 residues. CDR3 DNA: TGCAGTGCGGAACCACAGGGGGACAGCAATCAGCCCCAGCATTTT. Amino acids: CSAEPQGDSNQPQHF.

This clonotype was picked up many times. This chain uses TRBV30 with TRBJ2-1, with 9 bases fitting TRBD1. Germline assignment: CDR1 GTSNPN and CDR2 SVGIG (reference sequence). The CDR3 runs 15 residues. Trimming at V came to 2 bases and at J to 7 bases, leaving 9 bases not matched to a gene. CDR3 in amino acids: CAWSRGTGGLNEQFF. CDR3 in DNA: TGTGCCTGGAGTAGGGGAACAGGGGGCCTGAATGAGCAGTTCTTC.

There are a few counts of this clonotype. The chain links TRBV19 to TRBJ2-7; 13 positions match TRBD2. V shed 4 bases, J shed 3 bases, and the junction held 12 bases outside the gene matches. The CDR3 sequence is 18 residues long. Germline values: CDR1 LNHDA, CDR2 SQIVND (reference sequence). The DNA of the CDR3 is TGTGCCAGTAGTAAAGGACTAGCGGGAGTAACAGATGACTACGAGCAGTACTTC. Amino acid sequence: CASSKGLAGVTDDYEQYF.

This clonotype appeared a few times. The V gene is TRBV3-1, the J gene TRBJ1-4; D not certain. The CDR3 spans 15 residues. Trimming took off 0 bases at V and 5 bases at J, with 10 bases between the two ends. Germline loops: CDR1 LGHDT, CDR2 YNNKEL (reference sequence). DNA for the CDR3: TGTGCCAGCAGCCAAGATGAAATTGGGAATGAAAAACTGTTTTTT. Encoded protein: CASSQDEIGNEKLFF.

This chain joins TRBV4-2 and TRBJ1-2; D is possibly TRBD1 (5 bases). This CDR3 has 15 residues. Trimming removed 0 bases at V and 4 bases at J, with 12 bases between. Germline lookup yields CDR1 LGHNA and CDR2 YNFKEQ. CDR3 protein: CASSQEGRGLYGYTF. The CDR3 nucleotides read TGTGCCAGCAGCCAAGAAGGTCGGGGACTCTATGGCTACACCTTC.

This chain links TRBV6-1 with TRBJ2-3; a weak D match, TRBD2 (5 bases). Germline V gene sequence: CDR1 MNHNS, CDR2 SASEGT. The CDR3 has 15 amino acids. V was trimmed by 7 bases and J by 0 bases, leaving 14 bases between them. CDR3 sequence: CASTPGLSSTDTQYF. The DNA of the CDR3 is TGTGCCAGCACCCCTGGACTGTCTAGCACAGATACGCAGTATTTT.

This clonotype was detected ten times or more. The V gene is TRBV18, the J gene TRBJ2-2, with unresolved D. Germline loops: CDR1 KGHSH, CDR2 LQKENI. CDR3 size: 16 residues. V was trimmed by 0 bases and J by 0 bases, leaving 8 bases between them. The CDR3 region is CASSPPGRTNTGELFF. The CDR3 bases are TGTGCCAGCTCACCACCCGGACGAACGAACACCGGGGAGCTGTTTTTT.

This sequence joins TRBV12-5 and TRBJ2-1; a possible D gene is TRBD2 (5 bases). This CDR3 is 17 amino acids long. Germline CDR1 reads LGHNT; CDR2 reads FRNRAP. V lost 0 bases and J lost 2, with 14 bases in between. The CDR3 reads CASGLVPGSSAYNEQFF. The CDR3 DNA reads as TGTGCTAGTGGTTTGGTACCTGGGAGTTCGGCCTACAATGAGCAGTTCTTC.

The J gene is TRBJ2-6, the V gene TRBV5-1, with TRBD2 identical over 8 bases. This CDR3 is built from 17 residues. J lost 1 base, V lost 4 bases, and 7 bases had no gene match. Germline CDR1 SGHRS, CDR2 YFSETQ. The CDR3 here is CASSRSGSVSGANVLTF. The CDR3 nucleotides read TGCGCCAGCAGCCGGAGCGGGAGCGTATCTGGGGCCAACGTCCTGACTTTC.

This clonotype was detected many times. The chain combines TRBV6-1 with TRBJ2-4; the match to TRBD1 covers 9 bases. The CDR3 consists of 16 residues. The junction had 6 bases not matched to a gene; V was cut back by 5 bases and J by 1 base. Germline values: CDR1 MNHNS, CDR2 SASEGT. CDR3 nucleotide sequence: TGTGCCAGCAGTCGTGGGACAGGGACGGCCAAAAACATTCAGTACTTC. It specifies CASSRGTGTAKNIQYF.